A single sample is the source of the 19 T cell receptor beta chains below, sequenced in a study of T cell changes during pregnancy in multiple sclerosis. Profiling relied on immunoSEQ multiplex PCR, and the TCRdb table lists in-frame clones only, not all of them. The table records tens of thousands of clones, 92% of them present only once. The sample consisted of CD8+ T cells from peripheral blood mononuclear cells, taken in the third trimester of pregnancy. The receptors here all came from a female donor with multiple sclerosis, enrolled in a pregnancy study.

This chain uses TRBV4-1 with TRBJ2-3; 7 nucleotides agree with TRBD1. V trimming: 1 base; J trimming: 6 bases; junction bases outside the gene matches: 13. Per germline, CDR1 MGHRA and CDR2 YSYEKL. This CDR3 region has 17 residues. The DNA of the CDR3 is TGCGCCAGCAGCCAAGCGTGGGACAGAGAGTTACCTGATACGCAGTATTTT. Encoded protein: CASSQAWDRELPDTQYF.

The sample holds one count of this clone. The V call is TRBV4-1, the J call TRBJ2-7; TRBD2 matches 10 bases. Germline CDR1 MGHRA, CDR2 YSYEKL. The CDR3 is 15 amino acids. With V trimmed by 5 bases and J by 0 bases, 4 bases remained unmatched. CDR3 coding DNA: TGCGCCAGCAGCGACCCTAGCGGGGGCTCCTACGAGCAGTACTTC. It encodes CASSDPSGGSYEQYF.

This chain joins TRBV7-9 and TRBJ2-2; 9 bases align to TRBD2. The length of the CDR3 is 16 residues. Germline CDR1 is SEHNR and CDR2 is FQNEAQ (reference sequence). Unmatched junction bases numbered 9, after V lost 6 bases and J lost 4 bases. The CDR3 spells CASSTRLAGSTGELFF. In DNA form, the CDR3 reads TGTGCCAGCAGTACCCGCCTAGCGGGAAGCACCGGGGAGCTGTTTTTT.

J is TRBJ1-2 and V is TRBV21-1; the table's D call, TRBD1, has no DNA check behind it. TRBV21-1 is a pseudogene segment. This CDR3 comprises 18 residues. The CDR3 DNA reads TGTGCCAGCAGCACCTCAGGGGGATTATTGGTCGGTAACTATGGCTACACCTTC. This sequence encodes CASSTSGGLLVGNYGYTF.

The V and J genes are TRBV11-3 and TRBJ2-1; 10 bases agree with TRBD2. V lost 4 bases to trimming and J lost 6 bases; unmatched junction nucleotides: 12. This CDR3 has 17 amino acids. CDR1 and CDR2 from the germline V gene are SGHNT and YENEEA. As DNA, the CDR3 is TGTGCCAGCAGCTCCCGTGGGAGCGGGAGGGAGGGCAATGAGCAGTTCTTC. Its translation is CASSSRGSGREGNEQFF.

This clone was seen ten or more times. V usage is TRBV6-4 and J usage is TRBJ2-1; TRBD2 aligns across 7 bases. The CDR3 totals 12 residues. CDR1 and CDR2 (germline): MRHNA, SNTAGT. Trimming cost V 2 bases and J 10 bases; bases outside gene matches: 2. Here the CDR3 DNA reads TGTGCCAGCAGTGACGGGGAGGGGGAGCAGTTCTTC. The encoded protein is CASSDGEGEQFF.

This sequence joins TRBV14 and TRBJ1-1; TRBD1 aligns across 8 bases. The CDR3 length is 16 residues. CDR1 is SGHDN, CDR2 FVKESK, per germline. V lost 4 bases to trimming and J lost 1 base; unmatched junction nucleotides: 8. The CDR3 coding sequence is TGTGCCAGCAGCCCGAGGACAGGGATTGGGAACACTGAAGCTTTCTTT. Protein: CASSPRTGIGNTEAFF.

This rearrangement joins TRBV11-2 to TRBJ1-1; TRBD1 matches at 8 bases. Trimming removed 6 bases from V and 0 bases from J; junction bases left unmatched: 12. CDR3 size: 17 residues. Germline-derived CDR1 and CDR2 are SGHAT and FQNNGV. CDR3 nucleotides: TGTGCCAGCAGTTTTAGGACAGGGACCTCGATGAACACTGAAGCTTTCTTT. Protein sequence: CASSFRTGTSMNTEAFF.

The rearrangement links TRBV6-5 to TRBJ2-5; TRBD2 agrees at 12 bases. The CDR3 is 15 residues long. V lost 4 bases and J lost 3; bases outside the gene matches: 3. Germline V lookup: CDR1 MNHEY, CDR2 SVGAGI. DNA for the CDR3: TGTGCCAGCAGTTTCGGACTAGCGGGAAAAGAGACCCAGTACTTC. This codes for CASSFGLAGKETQYF.

The chain employs TRBV9 and TRBJ2-3; TRBD2 agrees at 8 bases. The CDR3 has 17 amino acids. J gave up 8 bases and V 0 bases, and 14 bases lay outside the gene matches. The germline V gene has CDR1 SGDLS and CDR2 YYNGEE. The CDR3 is CASSVAPQQRERGTQYF. CDR3 sequence (DNA): TGTGCCAGCAGCGTAGCGCCTCAGCAGCGGGAGAGGGGTACGCAGTATTTT.

The chain links TRBV5-4 to TRBJ1-1; 10 bases map to TRBD1. This CDR3 is 13 amino acids long. Trimming took 3 bases from V and 4 from J; bases not matched to a gene: 0. In germline, CDR1 is SGHNT, CDR2 YYREEE (reference sequence). DNA for the CDR3: TGTGCCAGCAGCTGGACAGGGGGCACTGAAGCTTTCTTT. Protein product: CASSWTGGTEAFF. The complete variable domain, with remaining parts taken from reference TRBV5-4 and TRBJ1-1, reads ETGVTQSPTHLIKTRGQQVTLRCSSQSGHNTVSWYQQALGQGPQFIFQYYREEENGRGNFPPRFSGLQFPNYSSELNVNALELDDSALYLCASSWTGGTEAFFGQGTRLTVV.

V usage is TRBV4-3 and J usage is TRBJ2-7; D possibly corresponds to TRBD2 (6 bases). Trimming removed 1 base at V and 1 base at J, with 11 bases between. CDR3 length: 15 residues. CDR1 and CDR2 from the germline V gene are LGHNA and YSLEER. CDR3 region: CASSQGRDGSYEQYF. CDR3 in DNA: TGCGCCAGCAGCCAAGGGCGGGACGGGTCCTACGAGCAGTACTTC.

The rearrangement links TRBV27 to TRBJ1-2, with TRBD1 as a possible D gene (6 bases). The CDR3 runs to 13 residues. The germline gives CDR1 MNHEY, CDR2 SMNVEV (reference sequence). The V and J ends lost 2 bases and 4 bases respectively, with 8 bases between them. CDR3 coding DNA: TGTGCCAGCAGTTTACGAGGGGGCTATGGCTACACCTTC. Translating gives CASSLRGGYGYTF.

The chain uses TRBV4-3 and TRBJ2-3; 8 nucleotides line up with TRBD2. J gave up 3 bases and V 3 bases, and 8 bases lay outside the gene matches. Germline values: CDR1 LGHNA, CDR2 YSLEER. The length of the CDR3 is 16 residues. The CDR3 sequence: CASSQLQAGVTDTQYF. CDR3 sequence (DNA): TGCGCCAGCAGCCAGCTCCAAGCGGGAGTAACAGATACGCAGTATTTT.

This chain uses TRBV27 with TRBJ2-7; TRBD2 matches at 8 bases. Unmatched junction bases numbered 11, after V lost 5 bases and J lost 2 bases. There are 16 residues in the CDR3. In germline, CDR1 is MNHEY, CDR2 SMNVEV (reference sequence). The CDR3 DNA sequence: TGTGCCAGCAGTAGTTGGCTGGCGGGAGGACCCTACGAGCAGTACTTC. Encoded protein: CASSSWLAGGPYEQYF.

This clone was observed a handful of times. This chain connects TRBV6-1 to TRBJ2-3, with D unclear. This CDR3 spans 14 amino acids. Germline CDR1 reads MNHNS; CDR2 reads SASEGT. V gave up 0 bases and J gave up 6 bases, with 10 bases separating them. The CDR3 DNA is TGTGCCAGCAGTGAAGCAGAGGAGCCCGATACGCAGTATTTT. As protein: CASSEAEEPDTQYF.

The chain carries TRBV28 and TRBJ1-4; weak D call: TRBD1 (5 bases). Germline CDR1 and CDR2: MDHEN and SYDVKM. The V end was cut by 7 bases, the J end by 7 bases, with 10 bases between. CDR3 length equals 12 residues. The CDR3 DNA sequence: TGTGCCAGCACCATAAGGGGTGAAAAACTGTTTTTT. Protein sequence: CASTIRGEKLFF. Filled out from reference TRBV28 and TRBJ1-4, the complete variable domain reads DVKVTQSSRYLVKRTGEKVFLECVQDMDHENMFWYRQDPGLGLRLIYFSYDVKMKEKGDIPEGYSVSREKKERFSLILESASTNQTSMYLCASTIRGEKLFFGSGTQLSVL.

The chain recombines TRBV6-6 with TRBJ2-7; 9 nucleotides agree with TRBD2. This CDR3 contains 13 residues. V was clipped by 8 bases and J by 3 bases; unmatched bases: 5. From germline, CDR1 is MNHNY and CDR2 SVGAGI (reference sequence). The CDR3 here is CASLTSGSYEQYF. Written as DNA, the CDR3 is TGTGCCAGCTTGACTAGCGGCAGCTACGAGCAGTACTTC.

The rearrangement links TRBV7-2 to TRBJ2-7; 13 bases are a match to TRBD2. The germline gives CDR1 SGHTA, CDR2 FQGNSA. The CDR3 runs 16 residues. V lost 4 bases to trimming and J lost 0 bases; unmatched junction nucleotides: 3. The CDR3 sequence is CASSYWTSGSSYEQYF. The DNA for the CDR3 is TGTGCCAGCAGCTACTGGACTAGCGGGAGCTCCTACGAGCAGTACTTC. Full variable domain (missing parts from reference TRBV7-2 and TRBJ2-7): GAGVSQSPSNKVTEKGKDVELRCDPISGHTALYWYRQSLGQGLEFLIYFQGNSAPDKSGLPSDRFSAERTGGSVSTLTIQRTQQEDSAVYLCASSYWTSGSSYEQYFGPGTRLTVT.